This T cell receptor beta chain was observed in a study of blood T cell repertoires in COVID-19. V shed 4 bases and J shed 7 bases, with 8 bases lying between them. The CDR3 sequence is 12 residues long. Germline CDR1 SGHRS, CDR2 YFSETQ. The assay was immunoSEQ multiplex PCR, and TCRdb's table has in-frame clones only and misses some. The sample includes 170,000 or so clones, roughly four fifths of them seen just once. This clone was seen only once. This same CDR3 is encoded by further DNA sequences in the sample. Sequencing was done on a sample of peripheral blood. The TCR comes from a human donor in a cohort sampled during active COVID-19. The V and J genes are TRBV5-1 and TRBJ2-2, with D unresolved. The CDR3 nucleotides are TGCGCCAGCAGCCTGGGTCACGGGGAGCTGTTTTTT. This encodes CASSLGHGELFF.